This T cell receptor beta chain was captured in a study of T cell responses to AZD1222 COVID-19 vaccine. Background on the study: Some second doses came at about 4 weeks and others at about 12 weeks; these were pooled. Study-level findings and limits: Researchers report vaccine-associated CD4 TCRs spanning spike, with dominance at 160-218 and 743-854.

Some clones are missing from TCRdb's copy, which holds only in-frame ones; the method was immunoSEQ multiplex PCR. This table has around 120,000 clones, 92% appearing once. To note about this clone: The antigen remains unidentified.

The V gene end was trimmed by 4 bases and the J gene end by 7 bases; junction bases not matched to a gene: 9. This CDR3 comprises 16 residues. CDR1 is LGHNA and CDR2 is YSLEER in the germline V gene. The sample consisted of peripheral blood, taken on day 0 of AZD1222 vaccination. This receptor was identified in an adult in good health. The chain links TRBV4-3 to TRBJ2-1; 11 bases map to TRBD2. CDR3 in amino acids: CASSLFSGRVRNEQFF. Written as DNA, the CDR3 is TGCGCCAGCAGCCTTTTTAGCGGGAGGGTGAGGAATGAGCAGTTCTTC.